This T cell receptor (beta chain) was captured by sequencing in a study of beta chain features in type 1 diabetes (dated by TCRdb to the late 2010s). Study-wide context: Mean age, gender distribution, total cell number and subset yield did not differ between patients and healthy donors. A total of 85 million to 110 million sorted cells were examined across all samples, and RNA yield correlated strongly with the number of cells per subset. Regulatory and stem cell-like memory subsets were obtained from only 8 patients and roughly eight healthy donors, while naive and central memory subsets were obtained from all 30 or so donors. The study compared the TCRB repertoires of sorted circulating CD4+ T cell subsets in recently diagnosed type 1 diabetes patients with those in matched healthy donors. What the authors observed across the whole study: PCR may preferentially amplify shorter templates, but because patient and control samples were amplified and corrected together, any resulting skew would affect both groups equally. In all four CD4+ subsets, TCRB CDR3 length was moderately but significantly shorter in type 1 diabetes patients. Naive, central memory and regulatory TCRB repertoires appeared more similar among patients than among healthy donors. HLA sub-analyses involved small numbers of individuals, so any influence of HLA type on TCRB rearrangement remained unresolved. Patients with type 1 diabetes made fewer insertions and deleted more nucleotides at VDJ recombination sites, implying thymic rearrangement abnormalities. Because cDNA rather than genomic DNA was sequenced, highly expressing activated cells could have been over-represented, although no difference in activation and CD3 levels was found between groups.

The entire isolated RNA was reverse transcribed using the High Capacity cDNA Reverse Transcription Kit, and thus expressed TCRB transcripts were sequenced. Deep immunoSEQ sequencing was applied to naive, central memory and regulatory T cell samples, giving an average of roughly 3.5 million total reads per sample. Sorted cells were lysed in RLT buffer and RNA was extracted with DNase-treated RNeasy Micro or Mini kits, depending on cell number. Each cell subset was processed on its own to prevent cross-contamination, while patient and healthy donor samples were processed together. TCRB sequences were amplified from cDNA with the immunoSEQ multiplex PCR, producing 87-bp fragments spanning the CDR3 region. Sequencing of the amplicons was performed on the Illumina HiSeq platform. As for the authors' bioinformatics: Synthetic template baselines were used to correct PCR bias computationally, reads within Hamming distance 2 were collapsed, and singletons that could not be merged were discarded. Reads were aligned to IMGT to assign V, D and J genes, CDR3 length, and insertions or deletions at six rearrangement sites. Clonotype counts were normalized to sorted cell number within each subset before computing true diversity and Gini coefficients with the tcR R package. Repertoire sharing was quantified using the overlap coefficient calculated on TCRB nucleotide sequences. The source is immuneACCESS, and TCRdb retained only in-frame sequences with V and J called. Part of the clones is not carried over; for the studies checked, unresolved V genes explain less than half of this, and the remainder is unexplained. The D gene and trimming were derived from the DNA, and the V and J assignments and clone size from that table. This sample lists 200,000 to 250,000 clones; about 11% were detected once. The top ten clonotypes cover about 1.2% of the sample.

This clone has more than one count but fewer than ten. Its antigen specificity is not known. No base qualities exist here, and no much larger clone lies one base off it. A single peripheral blood draw of around 120 mL on average was collected from each donor into heparinised tubes. A BD FACSAria II and a panel including CD45RO, CCR7, CD25, CD127, CD95 and CD27 were used to sort naive, central memory, regulatory and stem cell-like memory CD4+ T cells. Every sorted population had a purity above 95%. Right away, PBMCs were isolated by Lymphoprep density gradient centrifugation and were stained directly, with no culture step. So that batch effects would be minimized, each experiment stained and sorted samples in pairs, pairing one healthy donor with one patient. V trim: 8 bases; J trim: 4 bases; unmatched bases: 9. The CDR1 and CDR2 encoded by the germline V gene (reference sequence) are MNHEY and SMNVEV. The CDR3, cysteine through phenylalanine, is 14 amino acids long. The entry retains the CDR3 DNA only, 42 bases that are in frame from base 1.

Sequencing was done on a sample of central memory CD4+ T cells from blood. The sequence came from a man aged 18 to 29 in good health. The rearrangement joined TRBV27 to TRBJ2-5; 8 junctional bases match TRBD2. CDR3 loop: CASGRAGDTETQYF. The DNA sequence is as follows: TGTGCCAGCGGAAGAGCGGGAGATACAGAGACCCAGTACTTC.